One sample yielded the 23 T cell receptor beta chains listed below, sequenced in a study of T cells after yellow fever vaccination. Each CDR3 protein is one row after TCRdb ran MiXCR on the 5' RACE reads. This table has hundreds of thousands of distinct CDR3 sequences, 3% to 4.5% appearing once. Sequencing used PBMCs, obtained on the day of the yellow fever booster vaccination. These receptors were collected from a man between 18 and 29 years old who received the YFV17D yellow fever vaccine.

This clonotype came up many times. The chain couples TRBV6-2 or TRBV6-3 to TRBJ2-7; 8 bases are a match to TRBD1. The V and J ends lost 5 bases and 5 bases, in that order; junction bases with no gene match: 8. Germline assignment: CDR1 MNHEY and CDR2 SVGEGT. The CDR3 runs to 14 residues. CDR3 in amino acids: CASSTLDRVDEQYF. CDR3 coding DNA: TGTGCCAGCAGTACTTTGGACAGGGTGGACGAGCAGTACTTC.

This clonotype was seen repeatedly, ten times or more. This chain joins TRBV21-1 and TRBJ2-3. TRBV21-1 is termed a pseudogene. The CDR3 has 15 residues. CDR3 loop: CASSKGTSRTDTQYF. CDR3 bases: TGTGCCAGCAGCAAAGGCACTTCTCGCACAGATACGCAGTATTTT.

The chain uses TRBV7-9 and TRBJ2-1; 7 bases fit TRBD2. In germline, CDR1 is SEHNR, CDR2 FQNEAQ (reference sequence). The CDR3 runs to 17 residues. The trim removed 0 bases at V and 2 bases at J, leaving 7 bases unmatched. The CDR3 region has the DNA TGTGCCAGCAGCTTAGCGGGGGGGAGAAGCACCTACAATGAGCAGTTCTTC. It codes for CASSLAGGRSTYNEQFF.

This clonotype has ten or more counts. The V call is TRBV11-2, the J call TRBJ1-4; D possibly corresponds to TRBD1 (5 bases). Trimming removed 1 base from V and 8 bases from J, with 14 bases in between. The CDR3 sequence is 15 residues long. The germline V gene has CDR1 SGHAT and CDR2 FQNNGV. CDR3 amino acids: CASSLGGKFSEKLFF. The CDR3 DNA reads as TGTGCCAGCAGCTTAGGGGGCAAGTTTAGCGAAAAACTGTTTTTT.

This clonotype was seen a few times. The gene calls are TRBV9 and TRBJ1-2; TRBD1 matches at 7 bases. Trimming at V came to 5 bases and at J to 4 bases, leaving 8 bases not matched to a gene. The CDR3 sequence is 14 residues long. The germline V gene encodes CDR1 SGDLS and CDR2 YYNGEE. Here the CDR3 DNA reads TGTGCCAGCAGGGGAGCCGGGACAGTCTATGGCTACACCTTC. Protein product: CASRGAGTVYGYTF.

This rearrangement joins TRBV10-3 to TRBJ1-3; a possible D gene is TRBD1 (5 bases). CDR1 ENHRY and CDR2 SYGVKD come from the germline V gene. The germline V and J ends were trimmed by 6 bases and 0 bases, with 12 bases remaining between them. The CDR3 is made up of 15 amino acids. In nucleotides, the CDR3 is TGTGCCATCAGGCCCGGGGGGTACTCTGGAAACACCATATATTTT. Protein product: CAIRPGGYSGNTIYF.

Only a few counts were recorded for this clonotype. The chain employs TRBV5-1 and TRBJ2-1; 9 bases map to TRBD2. The germline gives CDR1 SGHRS, CDR2 YFSETQ. The CDR3 loop spans 15 amino acids. V was clipped by 0 bases and J by 7 bases; unmatched bases: 5. The CDR3 nucleotides are TGCGCCAGCAGCTTGGCCAATAGCGGGGGAAATGAGCAGTTCTTC. This sequence encodes CASSLANSGGNEQFF. The variable domain in full, completed from reference TRBV5-1 and TRBJ2-1, reads KAGVTQTPRYLIKTRGQQVTLSCSPISGHRSVSWYQQTPGQGLQFLFEYFSETQRNKGNFPGRFSGRQFSNSRSEMNVSTLELGDSALYLCASSLANSGGNEQFFGPGTRLTVL.

The chain carries TRBV25-1 and TRBJ1-2; unclear D gene. The V and J ends lost 2 bases and 8 bases respectively, with 12 bases between them. CDR1 is MGHDK and CDR2 is SYGVNS in the germline V gene. This CDR3 has 13 amino acids. CDR3 DNA sequence: TGTGCCAGCAGTGAAGGATCCGTGCGGGGCTACACCTTC. Protein: CASSEGSVRGYTF.

This clonotype was seen many times. This chain links TRBV20-1 with TRBJ2-3; D gene ambiguous. The germline gives CDR1 DFQATT, CDR2 SNEGSKA (reference sequence). With 4 bases removed from V and 2 bases from J, the gap between germline ends came to 10 bases. This CDR3 contains 13 residues. CDR3 protein: CSAKSQVTDTQYF. In DNA form, the CDR3 reads TGCAGTGCTAAAAGCCAAGTCACAGATACGCAGTATTTT.

The chain uses TRBV12-5 and TRBJ1-5, with TRBD1 as a possible D gene (6 bases). The CDR3 contains 16 residues. Germline assignment: CDR1 LGHNT and CDR2 FRNRAP. V was clipped by 6 bases and J by 6 bases, with 21 bases between them. Here the CDR3 DNA reads TGTGCTAGTGGCTTGCTGAATCGGGGGGCGCGTCAGCCCCAGCATTTT. Its protein product is CASGLLNRGARQPQHF.

This sequence joins TRBV10-3 and TRBJ1-1; D not resolved. Germline assignment: CDR1 ENHRY and CDR2 SYGVKD. V gave up 10 bases and J gave up 4 bases, with 19 bases separating them. The CDR3 length is 14 residues. CDR3 amino acids: CATSPTPAGTEAFF. The CDR3 bases are TGTGCCACCTCACCAACGCCCGCCGGCACTGAAGCTTTCTTT.

This clonotype was picked up a small number of times. CDR3 amino acids: CASSQVRGEGPDTQYF. The CDR3 bases are TGTGCCAGCAGCCAAGTACGAGGGGAGGGTCCAGATACGCAGTATTTT. This chain uses TRBV14 with TRBJ2-3; 7 nucleotides match TRBD2. V dropped 1 base and J dropped 4; count of bases not matched to a gene: 8. Germline CDR1 reads SGHDN; CDR2 reads FVKESK. The CDR3 is 16 amino acids.

This clonotype was seen repeatedly, ten times or more. This chain links TRBV4-3 with TRBJ2-1; D is undetermined. V lost 3 bases and J lost 9, with 12 bases in between. Per the germline V gene, CDR1 is LGHNA and CDR2 is YSLEER. CDR3 length: 13 amino acids. DNA for the CDR3: TGCGCCAGCAGCCACGAGGACGGGTCTGAGCAGTTCTTC. Protein: CASSHEDGSEQFF.

The chain couples TRBV20-1 to TRBJ2-1; 9 bases are a match to TRBD2. The V and J ends lost 2 bases and 6 bases, in that order; junction bases with no gene match: 11. This CDR3 region has 16 residues. CDR1 is DFQATT, CDR2 SNEGSKA, per germline (reference sequence). CDR3 loop: CSARPYPSGEANEQFF. In DNA form, the CDR3 reads TGCAGTGCTAGACCGTACCCTAGCGGGGAGGCCAATGAGCAGTTCTTC.

This clonotype was observed at least ten times. This sequence joins TRBV5-5 and TRBJ1-1; D not resolved. V gave up 0 bases and J gave up 6 bases, with 9 bases separating them. The germline V gene encodes CDR1 SGHKS and CDR2 YYEKEE (reference sequence). There are 13 residues in the CDR3. The CDR3 reads CASSLVRGPEAFF. DNA for the CDR3: TGTGCCAGCAGCTTGGTTCGAGGGCCTGAAGCTTTCTTT.

This chain links TRBV3-2 with TRBJ2-7; TRBD1 reflects the table's D call only, with no check against the DNA. TRBV3-2 is tagged as a pseudogene. The CDR3 loop spans 15 amino acids. CDR3 loop: CASSQHRGQFYEQYV. DNA for the CDR3: TGTGCCAGCAGCCAACATAGGGGACAGTTTTACGAGCAGTACGTC.

This clonotype was seen repeatedly, ten times or more. The chain recombines TRBV7-2 with TRBJ2-2; the D is unclear. V gave up 3 bases and J gave up 4 bases, with 9 bases separating them. Germline-derived CDR1 and CDR2 are SGHTA and FQGNSA. The CDR3 is 14 amino acids. CDR3 sequence: CASSLTISTGELFF. As DNA, the CDR3 is TGTGCCAGCAGCTTGACGATAAGCACCGGGGAGCTGTTTTTT. Drawing the rest from reference TRBV7-2 and TRBJ2-2, the complete variable domain is GAGVSQSPSNKVTEKGKDVELRCDPISGHTALYWYRQSLGQGLEFLIYFQGNSAPDKSGLPSDRFSAERTGGSVSTLTIQRTQQEDSAVYLCASSLTISTGELFFGEGSRLTVL.

This clonotype has just a few counts. V usage is TRBV12-3 or TRBV12-4 and J usage is TRBJ1-5; D might be TRBD1 (6 bases). Trimming stripped 5 bases from V and 5 bases from J, with 16 bases between. CDR3 size: 15 residues. The CDR3: CASSQQGYLDQPQHF. DNA of the CDR3: TGTGCCAGCAGTCAACAGGGTTATCTCGATCAGCCCCAGCATTTT.

This clonotype was seen ten or more times. The chain has TRBV7-3 and TRBJ2-3, with D possibly matching TRBD2 (6 bases). V lost 2 bases and J 2 bases, leaving 20 bases between the germline ends. In germline, CDR1 is SGHTA, CDR2 FQGTGA. This CDR3 spans 18 amino acids. In nucleotides, the CDR3 is TGTGCCAGCAGCTTATATGGGGGACTGGCTACAGCCACAGATACGCAGTATTTT. Translating it yields CASSLYGGLATATDTQYF.

This clonotype was found a few times. V gene TRBV12-3 or TRBV12-4 combines with J gene TRBJ2-3; TRBD2 matches 9 bases. The CDR3 runs to 17 residues. V lost 7 bases and J lost 0; bases outside the gene matches: 11. The CDR3 sequence: CASTPGGGALSTDTQYF. CDR3 in DNA: TGTGCCAGCACCCCGGGCGGGGGGGCTCTTAGCACAGATACGCAGTATTTT.

This chain uses TRBV6-2 or TRBV6-3 with TRBJ2-7; weak D call: TRBD1 (6 bases). The CDR3 is 14 residues long. Germline V gene lookup returns CDR1 MNHEY and CDR2 SVGEGT. Trimming took off 2 bases at V and 3 bases at J, with 11 bases between the two ends. In DNA, the CDR3 is TGTGCCAGCAGTTACCGAGGGGGAAACTACGAGCAGTACTTC. This translates into CASSYRGGNYEQYF.

Many counts were recorded for this clonotype. This chain connects TRBV15 to TRBJ2-7, with D possibly matching TRBD1 (5 bases). This CDR3 spans 15 amino acids. Trimming removed 0 bases at V and 1 base at J, with 10 bases between. Germline CDR1 is LNHNV and CDR2 is YYDKDF (reference sequence). DNA of the CDR3: TGTGCCACCAGCAGAGAGCAGGGATTATCCTACGAGCAGTACTTC. This codes for CATSREQGLSYEQYF.

The rearrangement joins TRBV9 to TRBJ2-5; no reliable D call. CDR3 length equals 15 residues. Per germline, CDR1 SGDLS and CDR2 YYNGEE. V was shortened by 3 bases and J by 0 bases, with 12 bases between the two germline ends. CDR3 DNA sequence: TGTGCCAGCAGCGCCCACTTGGGGTACCAAGAGACCCAGTACTTC. This sequence encodes CASSAHLGYQETQYF.